This TCR beta chain was found in a study of shared clonotypes between healthy human individuals. Study overall: A donor's plate count was three for CD4 naive and three for CD4 memory; CD8 naive had two and CD8 memory one.

Germline CDR1 reads SGHRS; CDR2 reads YFSETQ. The CDR3 contains 14 residues. V lost 1 base, J lost 6 bases, and 11 bases lay in between. Study results and limitations: Sorted-subset sequencing was shown by rarefaction to be incomplete despite large depth.

In regard to this clone: Its specificity is not known.

Free of recent acute infections or vaccinations, the donors were healthy HIV-negative adults. A split of CD4+ cells into CD45RA+ naive and CD45RA-negative memory subsets was performed. Only in-frame clones appear in the TCRdb table, and some are missing; sequencing was by immunoSEQ multiplex PCR. The table lists approximately 2.3 million clones, approximately 93% of them singletons. Sequenced material: naive CD4+ T cells from PBMCs. Subset here: CD45RA+ positively selected. The source is a man aged 18 to 29 in good health. Some clones in this sample may be carry-over from other donors' samples. The gene calls are TRBV5-1 and TRBJ2-4; D gene ambiguous. The CDR3 protein is CASSLSNPGNIQYF. The CDR3 coding sequence is TGCGCCAGCAGCTTGTCCAATCCGGGAAACATTCAGTACTTC.